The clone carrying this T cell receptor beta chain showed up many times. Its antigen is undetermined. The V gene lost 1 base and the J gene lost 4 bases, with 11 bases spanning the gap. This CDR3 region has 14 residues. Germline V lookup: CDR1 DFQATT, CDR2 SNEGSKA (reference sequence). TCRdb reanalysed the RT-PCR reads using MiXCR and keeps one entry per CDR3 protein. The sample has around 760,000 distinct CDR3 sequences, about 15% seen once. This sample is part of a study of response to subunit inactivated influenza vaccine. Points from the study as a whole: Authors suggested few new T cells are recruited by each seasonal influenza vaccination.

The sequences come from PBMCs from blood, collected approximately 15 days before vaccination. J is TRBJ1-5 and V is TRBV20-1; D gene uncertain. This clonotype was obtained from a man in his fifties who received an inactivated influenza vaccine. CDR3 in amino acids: CSARGTEANQPQHF. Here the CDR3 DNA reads TGCAGTGCTAGAGGGACGGAGGCGAATCAGCCCCAGCATTTT.